A selection of T cell receptor beta chains follows, all from one sample in a study of OX40 agonist ivuxolimab in advanced cancers. Sequenced by immunoSEQ multiplex PCR; TCRdb stores in-frame clones only, minus some. The repertoire holds about 82,000 clones, about 91% seen once, with 2.3% in the top ten. This specimen was CD4+ or CD8+ T cells sorted from blood, taken in a trial of the OX40 agonist ivuxolimab. The receptors come from an adult with an advanced solid tumor such as melanoma, head and neck, liver or kidney cancer. Each CDR3 is given with its conserved first and last residue. A D gene is named only where the DNA matches it firmly. Some rows have no size entry. The others give once, few or many, or a class for an expanded clone.

clone size,J gene,D gene,V gene,CDR3 protein
-,TRBJ2-5,TRBD2,TRBV5-1,CASSLFASGSETQYF
-,TRBJ1-5,-,TRBV19,CASSWAQGQRNQPQHF
once,TRBJ1-6,TRBD1,TRBV5-1,CASSLSGQGHSPLHF
few,TRBJ2-7,-,TRBV21-1,CASSTISYEQYF
-,-,TRBD2,TRBV13,CASSSGTNSYEQYF
few,TRBJ2-7,TRBD2,TRBV2,CATRAAGVWVEQYF
few,TRBJ2-2,-,TRBV10-3,CAISEGTTGELFF
-,TRBJ1-4,TRBD1,TRBV11-2,CASSFGQGNEKLFF
-,TRBJ1-1,-,TRBV11-2,CASSFGRAMEKAFF
-,TRBJ2-7,-,TRBV18,CASSPLGTYEQYF
-,TRBJ1-2,TRBD1,TRBV28,CASSVGQGWTIAYYGYTF
-,TRBJ1-4,-,TRBV6-5,CASSSVGGEKLFF
once,TRBJ2-1,TRBD2,TRBV28,CASSSVGTSGSYNEQFF
-,TRBJ2-3,TRBD2,TRBV19,CASSRRLAGPPTDTQYF
-,TRBJ2-5,TRBD1,TRBV30,CASQGVSRGETQYF
-,TRBJ1-1,-,TRBV6-4,CASSEQASMNTEAFF
once,TRBJ1-1,-,TRBV5-4,CASSLALNTEAFF
-,TRBJ2-7,-,TRBV7-6,CASSLGRGVTYEQYF
-,TRBJ2-3,TRBD2,TRBV30,CAWTSWGLAGGRNTQYF
once,TRBJ2-3,TRBD2,TRBV27,CASRRSGSTQYF
-,TRBJ2-2,-,TRBV28,CASSFSYGGLNNTGELFF
-,TRBJ2-7,-,TRBV7-2,CASSLNSLRDEQYF
-,TRBJ2-2,-,TRBV9,CASSVTSVGELFF
once,TRBJ2-7,TRBD2,TRBV5-5,CASSFGAQAGVYEQYF